This T cell receptor beta chain was sequenced in a study of shared clonotypes between healthy human individuals. Study context: Serving as donors were two women and a few men, whose ages spanned 18 to 49.

Trimming removed 3 bases from V and 1 base from J, with 8 bases in between. The germline CDR1 and CDR2 sequences are WSHSY and SAAADI. This CDR3 has 14 residues. TCRdb keeps only in-frame clones here, not all; method: immunoSEQ multiplex PCR. The profile shows roughly 300,000 clones, around 67% of them singletons. The chain combines TRBV10-2 with TRBJ2-3; D is unresolved. The sequence was obtained from a man in his thirties or forties in good health. Sequenced sample: memory CD4+ T cells sorted from blood. The subset: CD45RA-negative fraction. This CDR3 reads CASSDLLGTDTQYF. Written as DNA, the CDR3 is TGCGCCAGCAGTGACCTCCTCGGCACAGATACGCAGTATTTT.